These T cell receptor beta chains were read from a single sample in a study of shared clonotypes between healthy human individuals. Using immunoSEQ multiplex PCR, the repertoire was profiled, and TCRdb retains in-frame clones only, with some absent. The sample yields roughly 2 million clones, 85% to 95% seen once. Sequenced sample: naive CD4+ T cells sorted from blood. The receptors originated from a man between 18 and 29 years old in good health. Both conserved end residues are part of each CDR3. Each record gives: V gene, J gene, CDR3 protein.

>TRBV7-9|TRBJ2-2
CARLGVRGELFF
>TRBV28|TRBJ1-1
CASSLYDSANTEAFF
>TRBV19|TRBJ2-3
CASSIDGGRAGSDTQYF
>TRBV14|TRBJ2-6
CASSQVSSPLSPGANVLTF
>TRBV19|TRBJ1-6
CASSPPTANSPLHF
>TRBV15|TRBJ2-7
CATSRVPGLEQYF
>TRBV28|TRBJ1-5
CASDRSGGPLNQPQHF
>TRBV6-5|TRBJ2-1
CASRQGNEQFF
>TRBV9|TRBJ2-5
CASSAPGVEETQYF
>TRBV6-5|TRBJ2-7
CASRSGTKVSYEQYF
>TRBV30|TRBJ1-1
CAWSGQMNTEAFF
>TRBV2|TRBJ2-1
CASSPGTSGSREQLF
>TRBV7-8|TRBJ2-5
CASSGGQGGGETQYF
>TRBV6-5|TRBJ2-2
CASSYVTGSGRELFF
>TRBV6-5|TRBJ2-1
CASSKGQGAYNEQFF
>TRBV28|TRBJ2-7
CASSSGHTNEQYF
>TRBV5-1|TRBJ1-3
CASSLEAPSGNTIYF
>TRBV28|TRBJ2-7
CASSPGDRDSREQYF
>TRBV7-2|TRBJ2-2
CASSLDAGANTGELFF
>TRBV27|TRBJ2-7
CASTDTGTRNDYEQYF
>TRBV9|TRBJ2-1
CASSVAGGLGNEQFF
>TRBV6-6|TRBJ1-1
CASSYTLNTEAFF
>TRBV4-1|TRBJ2-7
CASSQVRLDGAYEQYF
>TRBV4-1|TRBJ1-2
CASRGQGTGGYTF
>TRBV10-3|TRBJ1-1
CAISESYSSLNTEAFF
>TRBV5-1|TRBJ2-7
CATALAGDYEQYF
>TRBV7-2|TRBJ2-7
CASSLSDLDAYEQYF
>TRBV10-3|TRBJ1-3
CAISGSKGNTIYF
>TRBV4-2|TRBJ2-3
CASSQDLRERSTDTQYF
>TRBV7-9|TRBJ2-1
CASSLMAGGKNEQFF
>TRBV6-1|TRBJ2-5
CASSARQETQYF
>TRBV4-1|TRBJ1-5
CASSLLGERGNQPQHF
>TRBV5-1|TRBJ1-2
CASSPEGIGYGYTF
>TRBV28|TRBJ2-5
CASSLIRVAGGKETQYF
>TRBV18|TRBJ2-5
CASSPGLAQETQYF
>TRBV29-1|TRBJ2-1
CSVEDPRGNPLGNEQFF
>TRBV7-9|TRBJ2-2
CASSLDGAGELFF
>TRBV11-3|TRBJ2-5
CASSLGREETQYF
>TRBV4-1|TRBJ2-1
CASSQESRPYNEQFF
>TRBV18|TRBJ1-1
CASSSSWTVNTEAFF